This T cell receptor (beta chain) is drawn from a study of cytomegalovirus exposure and HLA in healthy donors. The CDR3 runs to 13 residues. Germline V gene lookup returns CDR1 WSHSY and CDR2 SAAADI. PCR employed 60 Vbeta and 13 Jbeta primers. The data were produced by immunoSEQ multiplex PCR, yet TCRdb's version contains in-frame clones alone and is incomplete. Of 170,000 or so clones listed, roughly 80% are singletons. Findings and caveats of the study: Later on, an analysis tied around 17,000 TCR beta sequences to HLA alleles at 0.05 false discovery rate. CMV serostatus was the only immune exposure information that was available.

This clone was found a few times. Antigen unknown. The junction and the germline gene differ at one end; a read error may be behind it. The source material was PBMCs. This TCR came from a woman aged 45-65 years in good health and CMV-seropositive. This chain connects TRBV10-2 to TRBJ2-1; no clear D. In DNA, the CDR3 is TGTGCCAGCAGTGTAGCTCTTGAAGGTGAGCAGTTCTTC. It yields the protein CASSVALEGEQFF.